This is a list of T cell receptor beta chains from one sample in a study of blood T cell repertoires in COVID-19. Sequenced by immunoSEQ multiplex PCR; TCRdb stores in-frame clones only, minus some. The table has about 52,000 clones, roughly 87% seen once. Sequenced: peripheral blood. Receptors originate from a human donor with active COVID-19. The donor label of this sample is uncertain. Both conserved end residues are part of each CDR3. A D gene is named only where the DNA matches it firmly. Expanded clones are given a class, and other clones once, few, many or no size at all.

size	V	J	D	CDR3	DNA
.	TRBV4-1	TRBJ1-4	TRBD1	CASSQVGQGREKLFF	TGCGCCAGCAGCCAAGTAGGACAGGGACGTGAAAAACTGTTTTTT
.	TRBV11-2	TRBJ1-2	.	CASSLVGGHRLGNYGYTF	TGTGCCAGCAGCTTAGTCGGGGGTCACCGGCTGGGAAACTATGGCTACACCTTC
once	TRBV7-2	TRBJ2-5	TRBD1	CASSLWDSQKETQYF	TGTGCCAGCAGCTTATGGGACAGCCAAAAAGAGACCCAGTACTTC
.	TRBV12-3/TRBV12-4	TRBJ2-1	TRBD1	CASSRGQGRRFF	TGTGCCAGCAGCCGCGGACAGGGGCGTCGGTTCTTC
.	TRBV5-1	TRBJ1-1	.	CASGEGGPEAFF	TGCGCCAGCGGGGAGGGGGGGCCTGAAGCTTTCTTT
.	TRBV19	TRBJ1-5	.	CASSIDGRGFLPNQPQHF	TGTGCCAGTAGTATAGATGGCAGGGGATTTCTTCCCAATCAGCCCCAGCATTTT
.	TRBV12-3/TRBV12-4	TRBJ1-2	TRBD1	CASRAGTGTGYTF	TGTGCCAGCAGAGCCGGGACAGGGACTGGCTACACCTTC
.	TRBV7-9	TRBJ1-6	.	CASSLVTGTSPPLHF	TGTGCCAGCAGCTTAGTCACAGGGACCTCTCCACCCCTCCACTTT
.	TRBV19	TRBJ1-1	TRBD1	CASSWDRNTEAFF	TGTGCCAGTAGTTGGGACAGGAACACTGAAGCTTTCTTT
once	TRBV19	TRBJ2-1	TRBD2	CASSMETLRGGGSRNEQFF	TGTGCCAGTAGTATGGAAACCCTCCGGGGCGGGGGGTCTAGGAATGAGCAGTTCTTC
.	TRBV5-3	TRBJ2-3	.	CARSLAGWVKLYTDTQYF	TGTGCCAGAAGCTTGGCCGGGTGGGTTAAACTGTACACAGATACGCAGTATTTT
.	TRBV5-1	TRBJ2-2	TRBD2	CASSPPTTPSGAGELFF	TGCGCCAGCAGCCCACCCACGACCCCTAGCGGGGCCGGGGAGCTGTTTTTT
.	TRBV25-1	TRBJ2-2	.	CASSWIGGPNTGELFF	TGTGCCAGCAGTTGGATCGGGGGGCCGAACACCGGGGAGCTGTTTTTT
.	TRBV27	TRBJ2-1	.	CASSSPQGRGIYNEQFF	TGTGCCAGCAGTTCGCCTCAGGGGAGGGGGATCTACAATGAGCAGTTCTTC
.	TRBV7-6	TRBJ2-2	.	CASSLVLVEGQMNTGELFF	TGTGCCAGCAGCTTAGTCTTAGTAGAAGGACAGATGAACACCGGGGAGCTGTTTTTT
.	TRBV6-5	TRBJ2-1	TRBD1	CASTPDRAISNEQFF	TGTGCCAGCACACCGGACAGGGCTATTAGCAATGAGCAGTTCTTC
.	TRBV5-1	TRBJ2-3	TRBD1	CASSSTGTGPVDTQYF	TGCGCCAGCAGTTCGACCGGGACAGGGCCTGTGGATACGCAGTATTTT
.	TRBV29-1	TRBJ2-1	TRBD1	CSVEATGGRDNEQFF	TGCAGCGTTGAAGCGACAGGGGGTAGGGACAATGAGCAGTTCTTC
.	TRBV18	TRBJ2-1	TRBD1	CASTGQGNEQFF	TGTGCCAGCACGGGACAGGGGAATGAGCAGTTCTTC
.	TRBV5-1	TRBJ2-2	.	CASSLVSPGELFF	TGCGCCAGCAGCTTGGTTAGCCCCGGGGAGCTGTTTTTT
.	TRBV21-1	TRBJ1-2	.	CASSYREGSYGYTF	TGTGCCAGCAGCTACAGGGAGGGAAGCTATGGCTACACCTTC
.	TRBV6-5	TRBJ1-5	.	CASSSRAKGQPQHF	TGTGCCAGCAGTTCCCGGGCCAAGGGGCAGCCCCAGCATTTT
.	TRBV7-6	TRBJ1-2	.	CASSPTSGDGYTF	TGTGCCAGCAGCCCAACTTCAGGCGATGGCTACACCTTC
.	TRBV29-1	TRBJ1-1	.	CSVGDSEAFF	TGCAGCGTTGGGGACTCAGAAGCTTTCTTT
.	TRBV7-9	TRBJ2-7	.	CASSLVAGDGEQYF	TGTGCCAGCAGCTTAGTGGCAGGGGATGGGGAGCAGTACTTC
.	TRBV11-3	TRBJ1-1	TRBD1	CASSFGWPGTGGLVPTEAFF	TGTGCCAGCAGCTTTGGGTGGCCGGGGACAGGGGGTCTTGTGCCCACTGAAGCTTTCTTT
.	TRBV11-1	TRBJ1-3	.	CARVLASSGNTIYF	TGTGCCAGAGTGTTGGCTTCCTCTGGAAACACCATATATTTT
.	TRBV18	TRBJ1-3	.	CASSPQGVSGNTIYF	TGTGCCAGCTCACCGCAAGGGGTGTCTGGAAACACCATATATTTT
.	TRBV29-1	TRBJ2-2	TRBD1	CSVEDVQGVTGELFF	TGCAGCGTTGAAGATGTCCAGGGGGTTACCGGGGAGCTGTTTTTT
.	TRBV18	TRBJ1-2	.	CASSPEGRGYTF	TGTGCCAGCTCACCAGAGGGTCGGGGCTACACCTTC
once	TRBV7-2	TRBJ1-1	.	CASSFSQVAFF	TGTGCCAGCAGCTTTTCCCAGGTGGCTTTCTTT
.	TRBV11-1	TRBJ2-1	TRBD2	CASSRAGGPTGEQFF	TGTGCCAGCAGCAGAGCGGGGGGCCCTACCGGTGAGCAGTTCTTC
.	TRBV27	TRBJ1-2	.	CASSLTGNYGYTF	TGTGCCAGCAGTCTAACAGGGAACTATGGCTACACCTTC
.	TRBV4-3	TRBJ2-3	TRBD2	CASSRRGGGTDTQYF	TGCGCCAGCAGCCGGCGGGGGGGCGGCACAGATACGCAGTATTTT
.	TRBV19	TRBJ1-5	TRBD1	CASSATGGVAATSPQHF	TGTGCCAGTAGTGCCACAGGGGGCGTTGCCGCAACGAGCCCCCAGCATTTT
.	TRBV9	TRBJ1-5	.	CASSVRGGQPQHF	TGTGCCAGCAGCGTCCGGGGGGGTCAGCCCCAGCATTTT
many	TRBV19	TRBJ1-5	.	CASSTQGLGQPQHF	TGTGCCAGTAGTACCCAGGGTCTCGGTCAGCCCCAGCATTTT
few	TRBV6-6	TRBJ1-6	.	CASSYSPPGEDSPLHF	TGTGCCAGCAGTTACTCCCCGCCGGGGGAGGATTCACCCCTCCACTTT
.	TRBV5-6	TRBJ1-6	.	CASSLWQGHSYNSPLHF	TGTGCCAGCAGCTTGTGGCAGGGACACTCCTATAATTCACCCCTCCACTTT
.	TRBV5-8	TRBJ2-3	TRBD2	CASSWPLAGTDTQYF	TGTGCCAGCAGCTGGCCACTAGCGGGCACAGATACGCAGTATTTT
once	TRBV12-3/TRBV12-4	TRBJ2-3	.	CASRLADTQYF	TGTGCCAGCAGGCTAGCAGATACGCAGTATTTT
.	TRBV19	TRBJ2-7	TRBD2	CASRGTSVYEQYF	TGTGCCAGTAGAGGGACTAGCGTTTACGAGCAGTACTTC
.	TRBV4-3	TRBJ2-1	TRBD2	CASSPGLAETANEQFF	TGCGCCAGCAGCCCGGGACTAGCGGAAACGGCCAATGAGCAGTTCTTC